These 10 T cell receptor beta chains were sequenced from one sample in a study of CD8+CD57+ T cells in acquired aplastic anemia. For sequencing, patients were chosen who had shown expansion of CD8+CD57+ cells by flow cytometry. According to the study, genomic DNA was the template for TCR beta VDJ and CDR3 profiling. TCRdb reprocessed the reads via MiXCR and lists one record per CDR3 protein. Of roughly 120,000 distinct CDR3 sequences in the sample, approximately 50% are singletons; the top ten hold roughly 30%. Source material: sorted CD4+, CD8+, or CD8+CD57+ T cells (not recorded which) from PBMCs. These receptors were collected from a human donor with aplastic anemia.

The chain uses TRBV12-3 or TRBV12-4 and TRBJ2-3, with D hard to call. The CDR3 contains 13 residues. Trimming took 4 bases from V and 6 from J, leaving 11 bases between them. CDR3 loop: CASSSGAGDTQYF. CDR3 bases: TGTGCCAGCAGTTCGGGCGCTGGGGATACGCAGTATTTT.

This clonotype was seen repeatedly, ten times or more. V usage is TRBV5-5 and J usage is TRBJ1-5; 10 bases are a match to TRBD1. Germline V gene data show CDR1 as SGHKS and CDR2 as YYEKEE (reference sequence). This CDR3 is 15 amino acids long. The trim removed 3 bases at V and 3 bases at J, leaving 3 bases unmatched. The CDR3 here is CASSWDRGTNQPQHF. The DNA of the CDR3 is TGTGCCAGCAGCTGGGACAGGGGTACCAATCAGCCCCAGCATTTT.

The chain uses TRBV29-1 and TRBJ2-2; 7 bases are shared with TRBD1. V gave up 7 bases and J gave up 7 bases; unmatched junction bases: 12. CDR1 is SQVTM, CDR2 ANQGSEA, per germline. The CDR3 loop spans 14 amino acids. The CDR3 bases are TGCAGCGGCCTTAGACAGGGTTGGGGCGGGGAGCTGTTTTTT. It codes for CSGLRQGWGGELFF.

Points on this clonotype: Likely a read error: the CDR3 ends without its conserved phenylalanine or tryptophan. The chain couples TRBV28 to TRBJ1-2, with D tentatively TRBD1 (6 bases). Germline-derived CDR1 and CDR2 are MDHEN and SYDVKM. V lost 6 bases and J 3 bases, leaving 17 bases between the germline ends. This CDR3 is built from 15 residues. In nucleotides, the CDR3 is TGTGCCAGCAGCCCCGGTAGGGGGGGGGACTATGGCTACACCCTC. Translated: CASSPGRGGDYGYTL.

To note about this clonotype: A much bigger clone sits one base away, suggesting this may be a read error. The chain combines TRBV12-3 or TRBV12-4 with TRBJ1-2, with D unclear. The germline V and J ends were trimmed by 6 bases and 5 bases, with 19 bases remaining between them. The CDR3 runs 15 residues. This chain's CDR3 is CASRIWLEEGYGYTF. CDR3 coding DNA: TGTGCCAGCAGAATATGGCTGGAAGAGGGTTATGGCTACACCTTC.

The chain employs TRBV19 and TRBJ1-1, with D possibly being TRBD1 (5 bases). Trimming left V 4 bases short and J 1 base short, with 13 bases between. This CDR3 is built from 15 residues. Germline CDR1 reads LNHDA; CDR2 reads SQIVND (reference sequence). The chain's CDR3 is CASSKWQGENTEAFF. Written as DNA, the CDR3 is TGTGCCAGTAGTAAGTGGCAGGGCGAGAACACTGAAGCTTTCTTT.

This chain uses TRBV9 with TRBJ2-5, with TRBD2 as a possible D gene (5 bases). The CDR3 has 13 amino acids. CDR1 SGDLS and CDR2 YYNGEE come from the germline V gene. Trimming shortened V by 3 bases and J by 3 bases, and 9 bases separated the two germline ends. The CDR3 loop reads CASSARGEETQYF. CDR3 coding DNA: TGTGCCAGCAGCGCCCGGGGAGAAGAGACCCAGTACTTC.

Comment on this clonotype: One end of the junction fails to match germline, which may point to a read error. The rearrangement joins TRBV2 to TRBJ2-2; 7 nucleotides line up with TRBD1. CDR1 and CDR2 from the germline V gene are SNHLY and FYNNEI. This CDR3 comprises 15 residues. The CDR3 loop reads CAGRRTGENTGELFF. The CDR3 coding sequence is TGTGCCGGCAGGCGCACAGGGGAGAACACCGGGGAGCTGTTTTTT.

V usage is TRBV7-8 and J usage is TRBJ2-7, with D perhaps being TRBD1 or TRBD2 (5 bases each). Germline CDR1 and CDR2: SGHVS and FQNEAQ. The CDR3 is 15 amino acids. Trimming took off 7 bases at V and 6 bases at J, with 22 bases between the two ends. CDR3 nucleotides: TGTGCCAGCACCTCGGACCCTCGCCGAGGGGCCGAGCAGTACTTC. The encoded protein is CASTSDPRRGAEQYF.

This sequence joins TRBV20-1 and TRBJ2-3; D may be TRBD1 or TRBD2 (6 bases each). Trimming cost V 0 bases and J 0 bases, with 13 bases left between them. CDR3 length: 16 amino acids. Per the germline V gene, CDR1 is DFQATT and CDR2 is SNEGSKA (reference sequence). CDR3 coding DNA: TGCAGTGCTAGAGATTTTGGGGGGCCAAGCACAGATACGCAGTATTTT. The encoded protein is CSARDFGGPSTDTQYF.